This TCR beta chain was retrieved from a study of T-cell reconstitution after alpha-beta-depleted transplantation in children. Study-wide results and limits: A year had passed since transplant, and T-cell counts and diversity by then came mostly from newly produced T cells. Reported findings indicate that, about two months after transplant, alpha-beta T cells came from several hundred expanded clones, which were derived from non-depleted graft cells. TCRbeta diversity was high at day 60 in some patients (a result of surviving recipient T cells and thymic progenitors).

The length of the CDR3 is 14 residues. The V segment lost 2 bases and the J segment 4 bases; nucleotides outside the gene matches: 5. Looked up from germline, CDR1 is DFQATT and CDR2 is SNEGSKA (reference sequence). This clonotype was seen ten or more times. Its antigen is not known. The TCRbeta library incorporated unique molecular identifiers. Each CDR3 protein gets one entry after TCRdb re-called the PCR reads with MiXCR. The sample lists roughly 30,000 distinct CDR3 sequences, 6% to 8.5% seen once, with 27% in the top ten. This sample comprised peripheral blood, obtained 60 days after TCRalphabeta/CD19-depleted stem cell transplant. This TCR came from a child younger than two who had a stem cell transplant for acute myeloid leukemia, so the T cells may come from the graft donor. V and J are TRBV20-1 and TRBJ2-7; 10 nucleotides agree with TRBD1. CDR3 bases: TGCAGTGCTAGAATCCCGGGACAGGGGTACGAGCAGTACTTC. It is translated as CSARIPGQGYEQYF.